This is a list of T cell receptor beta chains from one sample in a study of PD-1 blockade in mismatch repair-deficient tumors. The data were produced by immunoSEQ multiplex PCR, yet TCRdb's version contains in-frame clones alone and is incomplete. The data contain about 63,000 clones, about nine tenths of them singletons. The specimen was peripheral blood, collected 52 weeks after starting pembrolizumab. Every receptor here comes from an adult with mismatch repair-deficient cancer. Each CDR3 is given with its conserved first and last residue. Fields, in order: D gene, clone size, J gene, V gene, CDR3 protein, CDR3 DNA. A D gene is named only where the DNA matches it firmly. The size entry is marked missing in some rows and otherwise reads once, few, many or a size class.

. | . | TRBJ2-7 | TRBV7-9 | CASSSPTISYEQYF | TGTGCCAGCAGCTCTCCGACCATTTCCTACGAGCAGTACTTC
TRBD2 | . | TRBJ2-1 | TRBV6-4 | CASSDGLAGYNEQFF | TGTGCCAGCAGTGACGGCCTAGCGGGATACAATGAGCAGTTCTTC
. | few | TRBJ1-2 | TRBV7-9 | CASSLAGLKYGYTF | TGTGCCAGCAGCTTAGCAGGCCTGAAGTATGGCTACACCTTC
. | . | TRBJ2-7 | TRBV5-6 | CASSLYNSPYEQYF | TGTGCCAGCAGCTTGTACAACAGCCCCTACGAGCAGTACTTC
. | . | TRBJ2-6 | TRBV4-2 | CASSQESVGSGANVLTF | TGTGCCAGCAGCCAAGAGTCTGTGGGATCGGGGGCCAACGTCCTGACTTTC
TRBD1 | . | TRBJ2-2 | TRBV30 | CACHPVPSGEDRGRNTGELFF | TGTGCCTGTCACCCGGTCCCCTCGGGCGAGGACAGGGGTAGGAACACCGGGGAGCTGTTTTTT
TRBD2 | . | TRBJ2-7 | TRBV5-4 | CASSPASGSSYEQYF | TGTGCCAGCAGCCCCGCTAGCGGGAGCTCCTACGAGCAGTACTTC
. | . | TRBJ2-7 | TRBV7-9 | CASSSLLKQGGQQYF | TGTGCCAGCAGCTCCCTATTAAAGCAAGGAGGACAGCAGTACTTC
. | . | TRBJ2-7 | TRBV9 | CASSASSETQAYEQYF | TGTGCCAGCAGCGCAAGCAGCGAGACTCAAGCCTACGAGCAGTACTTC
. | . | TRBJ2-7 | TRBV7-2 | CASSLGGNEFYEQYF | TGTGCCAGCAGCTTAGGAGGAAATGAGTTTTACGAGCAGTACTTC
. | . | TRBJ2-1 | TRBV9 | CASSVEDSDNEQFF | TGTGCCAGCAGCGTAGAGGACAGCGACAATGAGCAGTTCTTC
. | . | TRBJ2-7 | TRBV4-3 | CASSQASGSYEQYF | TGCGCCAGCAGCCAAGCTTCGGGTTCCTACGAGCAGTACTTC
TRBD2 | . | TRBJ2-3 | TRBV7-9 | CASSGSAGVVPDTQYF | TGTGCCAGCAGCGGCTCAGCGGGAGTGGTTCCAGATACGCAGTATTTT
TRBD1 | . | TRBJ2-7 | TRBV13 | CASSSDRAYEQYF | TGTGCCAGCAGCTCGGACAGGGCTTACGAGCAGTACTTC
. | . | TRBJ1-1 | TRBV13 | CASSAAGVNTEAFF | TGTGCCAGCAGCGCCGCGGGGGTGAACACTGAAGCTTTCTTT
. | . | TRBJ1-2 | TRBV29-1 | CSVEFPNYGYTF | TGCAGCGTTGAATTTCCGAACTATGGCTACACCTTC
TRBD2 | . | TRBJ2-1 | TRBV19 | CASSFSGNSYNEQFF | TGTGCCAGTAGTTTTAGCGGGAATTCCTACAATGAGCAGTTCTTC
. | . | TRBJ2-1 | TRBV11-3 | CASSLGLTQFF | TGTGCCAGCAGCTTAGGACTGACGCAGTTCTTC
. | . | TRBJ1-5 | TRBV4-1 | CASSQDPLGYSNQPQHF | TGCGCCAGCAGCCAAGATCCCTTGGGGTATAGCAATCAGCCCCAGCATTTT
. | . | TRBJ2-2 | TRBV5-6 | CASSFNRVGGELFF | TGTGCCAGCAGCTTTAACAGGGTCGGCGGGGAGCTGTTTTTT
TRBD1 | . | TRBJ2-7 | TRBV28 | CASSWSFKGQGYEQYF | TGTGCCAGCAGTTGGTCATTTAAGGGACAGGGGTACGAGCAGTACTTC
. | . | TRBJ2-7 | TRBV6-1 | CASSVALLVPYEQYF | TGTGCCAGCAGTGTAGCACTCCTCGTCCCCTACGAGCAGTACTTC
TRBD1 | . | TRBJ2-3 | TRBV7-9 | CASRSPPGTGANTQYF | TGTGCCAGCAGAAGCCCGCCGGGGACAGGGGCAAATACGCAGTATTTT
. | few | TRBJ1-4 | TRBV27 | CASSLPGRELFF | TGTGCCAGCAGTTTACCTGGGAGAGAACTGTTTTTT
. | . | TRBJ2-7 | TRBV5-1 | CASSLGTEGGFTQINYEQYF | TGCGCCAGCAGCTTGGGGACCGAGGGCGGCTTTACCCAAATCAACTACGAGCAGTACTTC
TRBD1 | . | TRBJ1-1 | TRBV10-2 | CASSESRDSEAFF | TGCGCCAGCAGTGAGTCGAGGGACAGTGAAGCTTTCTTT
. | . | TRBJ2-2 | TRBV4-3 | CASSQAPAGSRTGELFF | TGCGCCAGCAGCCAGGCCCCAGCCGGGTCTAGGACCGGGGAGCTGTTTTTT
TRBD2 | . | TRBJ2-7 | TRBV28 | CASGTSGPEQYF | TGTGCCAGCGGGACTAGCGGGCCCGAGCAGTACTTC